This T cell receptor (beta chain) was obtained from a study of blood T cell repertoires in COVID-19. Study-wide background: Acute and convalescent COVID-19 samples came from the United States, Italy and Spain. T cells, B-cell-depleted T cells, or PBMCs provided the cDNA or gDNA that served as material.

CDR3 length equals 14 residues. The ends lost 4 bases at V and 5 bases at J; junction bases unmatched: 8. Germline CDR1 SQVTM, CDR2 ANQGSEA. Original handling: Amplifying reference gene primers gave estimates of nucleated cell counts. Here immunoSEQ multiplex PCR was the method, and the copy in TCRdb shows in-frame clones only, minus some. V, J and clone size reflect that table, while D and trimming were determined from the DNA. The sample has tens of thousands of clones, roughly 90% seen once. This clone was seen a few times. The material sequenced was peripheral blood. The clonotype was recovered from a woman in her 50s with active or convalescent COVID-19. The chain uses TRBV29-1 and TRBJ2-7; 10 bases agree with TRBD2. The CDR3 DNA is TGCAGCGTTGTGGCTAGCGGGAGTTACGACGAGCAGTACTTC. As protein: CSVVASGSYDEQYF.